This T cell receptor (beta chain) was recorded in a study of T cell changes during pregnancy in multiple sclerosis. The repertoire was sequenced with immunoSEQ multiplex PCR; TCRdb's copy has only in-frame clones and lacks some. Altogether tens of thousands of clones are present, approximately 85% being singletons, with the ten largest covering roughly 1.2%. The sequence was obtained from a female donor with multiple sclerosis, enrolled in a pregnancy study. Sequences were derived from CD4+ T cells from peripheral blood mononuclear cells, sampled before pregnancy.

CDR3 DNA sequence: TGTGCCAGCAGTGGGCAAGGGACTAGCAATGAGCAGTTCTTC. Translating gives CASSGQGTSNEQFF. V usage is TRBV2 and J usage is TRBJ2-1; 8 nucleotides agree with TRBD2. CDR3 length equals 14 residues. From germline, CDR1 is SNHLY and CDR2 FYNNEI. The V gene end was trimmed by 4 bases and the J gene end by 6 bases; junction bases not matched to a gene: 5.